The 29 T cell receptor beta chains below were found in one sample sequenced in a study of T cell responses to AZD1222 COVID-19 vaccine. Some clones are missing from TCRdb's copy, which holds only in-frame ones; the method was immunoSEQ multiplex PCR. The sample records more than 100,000 clones, 93% being singletons. The sample consisted of peripheral blood, taken on day 0 of AZD1222 vaccination. The receptors stem from an adult in good health.

This clone has a single count. J is TRBJ2-3 and V is TRBV19; possible D gene TRBD1, 5 bases. The CDR3 spans 16 residues. CDR1 and CDR2 from the germline V gene are LNHDA and SQIVND (reference sequence). Between the trimmed V and J ends, which lost 6 bases and 0 bases, there was a span of 16 bases. DNA of the CDR3: TGTGCCAGTAGCCTAGGGGTCGAAACTAGCACAGATACGCAGTATTTT. Protein: CASSLGVETSTDTQYF.

This chain connects TRBV14 to TRBJ1-2; D remains ambiguous. In germline, CDR1 is SGHDN, CDR2 FVKESK. This CDR3 is 14 amino acids long. V was shortened by 6 bases and J by 0 bases, with 11 bases between the two germline ends. Here the CDR3 reads CASSHSSPNYGYTF. Written as DNA, the CDR3 is TGTGCCAGCAGTCACAGCTCCCCTAACTATGGCTACACCTTC.

The chain uses TRBV27 and TRBJ2-3, with 8 bases aligning to TRBD1. CDR1 is MNHEY, CDR2 SMNVEV, per germline (reference sequence). After removal of 7 bases from V and 0 bases from J, the junction contained 6 bases not matched to a gene. The CDR3 loop spans 15 amino acids. The CDR3 sequence: CASISRQGSTDTQYF. The CDR3 coding sequence is TGTGCCAGCATTAGCCGACAGGGGAGCACAGATACGCAGTATTTT.

The chain is built from TRBV28 and TRBJ1-6; D is possibly TRBD1 (6 bases). The CDR3 has 13 amino acids. The V end was cut by 6 bases, the J end by 9 bases, with 12 bases between. Germline CDR1 MDHEN, CDR2 SYDVKM. The CDR3 DNA reads TGTGCCAGCAGGGGGGGCTTAAGTTCACCCCTCCACTTT. Translated: CASRGGLSSPLHF.

This clone showed up just once. The chain joins TRBV10-3 to TRBJ2-7; tentatively, D is TRBD1 (5 bases). Trimming left V 6 bases short and J 6 bases short, with 9 bases between. The germline V gene encodes CDR1 ENHRY and CDR2 SYGVKD. This CDR3 comprises 11 residues. The CDR3 here is CAIRDKSEQYF. Here the CDR3 DNA reads TGTGCCATCAGGGACAAATCCGAGCAGTACTTC.

The chain has TRBV3-1 (or the pseudogene TRBV3-2) and TRBJ1-1, with D maybe TRBD1 (5 bases). This CDR3 is 15 amino acids long. CDR1 and CDR2 from the germline V gene are LGHDT and YNNKEL (reference sequence). Trimming cost V 1 base and J 1 base, with 10 bases left between them. The CDR3 DNA reads as TGTGCCAGCAGCCAAGCAGGGAAGGGGAACACTGAAGCTTTCTTT. Translating it yields CASSQAGKGNTEAFF.

Comment on this clone: Relative to the germline gene, one junction end is altered; a read error may explain this. The chain recombines TRBV2 with TRBJ2-1, with D hard to call. Germline V lookup: CDR1 SNHLY, CDR2 FYNNEI. The CDR3 length is 12 residues. This CDR3 reads CASREGWNEQFF. The CDR3 DNA is TGTGCCAGCAGAGAAGGGTGGAATGAGCAGTTCTTC.

The chain couples TRBV30 to TRBJ2-7; the D is unclear. Germline V CDR1 and CDR2: GTSNPN, SVGIG (reference sequence). Trimming stripped 2 bases from V and 3 bases from J, with 5 bases between. This CDR3 spans 11 amino acids. The CDR3 DNA follows: TGTGCCTGGAGTCGTAGCTACGAGCAGTACTTC. Encoded protein: CAWSRSYEQYF.

The chain links TRBV20-1 to TRBJ1-1; 9 bases map to TRBD1. Germline CDR1 reads DFQATT; CDR2 reads SNEGSKA (reference sequence). The CDR3 runs 14 residues. V lost 3 bases, J lost 0 bases, and 2 bases stayed unmatched. The CDR3 loop reads CSASDRGLNTEAFF. DNA for the CDR3: TGCAGTGCTAGTGACAGGGGGTTGAACACTGAAGCTTTCTTT.

The J gene is TRBJ2-1, the V gene TRBV14; D assignment may be TRBD1 or TRBD2 (5 bases each). The germline gives CDR1 SGHDN, CDR2 FVKESK. V lost 4 bases, J lost 4 bases, and 14 bases lay in between. CDR3 size: 15 residues. This CDR3 reads CASSPLGPLYNEQFF. The CDR3 DNA is TGTGCCAGCAGCCCCTTGGGACCGCTTTACAATGAGCAGTTCTTC. The whole variable domain, remainder taken from reference TRBV14 and TRBJ2-1, is EAGVTQFPSHSVIEKGQTVTLRCDPISGHDNLYWYRRVMGKEIKFLLHFVKESKQDESGMPNNRFLAERTGGTYSTLKVQPAELEDSGVYFCASSPLGPLYNEQFFGPGTRLTVL.

The chain is built from TRBV11-2 and TRBJ2-1, with 7 nucleotides matching TRBD1. This CDR3 comprises 12 residues. Trimming removed 5 bases from V and 6 bases from J; junction bases left unmatched: 1. Germline CDR1 reads SGHAT; CDR2 reads FQNNGV. This CDR3 is CASSDRVNEQFF. CDR3 nucleotide sequence: TGTGCCAGCAGCGACAGGGTCAATGAGCAGTTCTTC.

The rearrangement joins TRBV28 to TRBJ1-1, with 7 positions matching TRBD1. From germline, CDR1 is MDHEN and CDR2 SYDVKM. Unmatched junction bases numbered 12, after V lost 3 bases and J lost 5 bases. This CDR3 is built from 16 residues. In DNA, the CDR3 is TGTGCCAGCAGTTTCACAAATCCGGGACAGACGACTGAAGCTTTCTTT. Translation: CASSFTNPGQTTEAFF.

The chain combines TRBV11-2 with TRBJ2-3; 9 nucleotides match TRBD2. This CDR3 is built from 17 residues. The V and J ends lost 1 base and 2 bases, in that order; junction bases with no gene match: 7. In germline, CDR1 is SGHAT, CDR2 FQNNGV. The CDR3 DNA is TGTGCCAGCAGCTTAGCGGGACTAGCAGTCACCACAGATACGCAGTATTTT. Residues: CASSLAGLAVTTDTQYF.

This chain connects TRBV5-6 to TRBJ1-2; D uncertain. The CDR3 is 14 residues long. Germline assignment: CDR1 SGHDT and CDR2 YYEEEE. V gave up 4 bases and J gave up 5 bases, with 15 bases separating them. The CDR3 sequence: CASSPVSLDYGYTF. The CDR3 DNA sequence: TGTGCCAGCAGCCCCGTCTCCTTGGATTATGGCTACACCTTC.

This sequence joins TRBV30 and TRBJ2-5; D is tentatively TRBD1 or TRBD2 (5 bases each). Trimming cost V 2 bases and J 0 bases, with 7 bases left between them. Germline V CDR1 and CDR2: GTSNPN, SVGIG (reference sequence). The CDR3 runs to 13 residues. The DNA of the CDR3 is TGTGCCTGGAGTCCGGGACACCAAGAGACCCAGTACTTC. Its protein product is CAWSPGHQETQYF.

V usage is TRBV7-9 and J usage is TRBJ1-2, with D possibly TRBD1 on 5 matching bases. This CDR3 has 12 amino acids. Germline values: CDR1 SEHNR, CDR2 FQNEAQ (reference sequence). Trimming pared 1 base from V and 6 bases from J, leaving 6 bases between. The DNA of the CDR3 is TGTGCCAGCAGCTTAGGCAGGGATGGCTACACCTTC. This codes for CASSLGRDGYTF.

The gene calls are TRBV6-1 and TRBJ2-3; 7 bases agree with TRBD2. Germline V gene lookup returns CDR1 MNHNS and CDR2 SASEGT. The junction had 14 bases not matched to a gene; V was cut back by 1 base and J by 4 bases. The CDR3 consists of 18 residues. CDR3 in DNA: TGTGCCAGCAGTGAAGTTAGCGGGTCTAACATAAGGGCAGATACGCAGTATTTT. Residues: CASSEVSGSNIRADTQYF.

The chain uses TRBV6-5 and TRBJ2-7; D gene unclear. The germline V gene encodes CDR1 MNHEY and CDR2 SVGAGI. The CDR3 sequence is 12 residues long. Trimming cost V 7 bases and J 6 bases, with 13 bases left between them. The CDR3: CASTRPTGEQYF. CDR3 nucleotides: TGTGCCAGCACGCGCCCGACTGGCGAGCAGTACTTC.

V and J are TRBV24-1 and TRBJ2-1; D ambiguous. CDR3 size: 17 residues. The ends were cut back, 2 bases at V and 4 bases at J, with 17 bases in the middle. Germline V gene sequence: CDR1 KGHDR, CDR2 SFDVKD. This CDR3 is CATSDSGTGRGYNEQFF. DNA for the CDR3: TGTGCCACCAGTGATTCGGGCACCGGAAGAGGTTACAATGAGCAGTTCTTC.

The chain is built from TRBV12-3 or TRBV12-4 and TRBJ2-1; no firm D call. V lost 3 bases, J lost 9 bases, and 6 bases lay in between. The CDR3 loop spans 11 amino acids. CDR3 residues: CASSFLREQFF. In DNA, the CDR3 is TGTGCCAGCAGTTTTCTACGTGAGCAGTTCTTC.

The rearrangement joins TRBV21-1 to TRBJ1-3; the D segment call TRBD1 is taken from the table without a DNA check. TRBV21-1 is reported as a pseudogene. This CDR3 is 20 amino acids long. The CDR3 region has the DNA TGTGCCAGCAGCAAAGTAGGTAAGGGAAGAGGGGGCTTGTCTGGAAACACCATATATTTT. It yields the protein CASSKVGKGRGGLSGNTIYF.

This chain links TRBV28 with TRBJ1-5; D is perhaps TRBD1 (5 bases). From germline, CDR1 is MDHEN and CDR2 SYDVKM. This CDR3 has 13 amino acids. V was shortened by 7 bases and J by 9 bases, with 16 bases between the two germline ends. CDR3 coding DNA: TGTGCCAGCAAGTTGGGGGGAGGTGGGCCCCAGCATTTT. Its translation is CASKLGGGGPQHF.

This chain links TRBV7-2 with TRBJ2-1, with D possibly being TRBD1 (6 bases). V gave up 2 bases and J gave up 5 bases, with 7 bases separating them. Germline V gene sequence: CDR1 SGHTA, CDR2 FQGNSA. This CDR3 is 13 amino acids long. In DNA form, the CDR3 reads TGTGCCAGCAGCTTAAACAGGGACAATGAGCAGTTCTTC. This gives the protein CASSLNRDNEQFF.

J is TRBJ1-2 and V is TRBV3-1 (or the pseudogene TRBV3-2); 7 nucleotides line up with TRBD1. V dropped 0 bases and J dropped 7; count of bases not matched to a gene: 14. CDR1 and CDR2 (germline): LGHDT, YNNKEL (reference sequence). The CDR3 is 17 amino acids. CDR3 in amino acids: CASSQDGEGATSSGYTF. CDR3 in DNA: TGTGCCAGCAGCCAAGATGGGGAGGGGGCAACCTCAAGTGGCTACACCTTC.

V usage is TRBV30 and J usage is TRBJ1-3; D gene ambiguous. The CDR3 contains 13 residues. Germline lookup yields CDR1 GTSNPN and CDR2 SVGIG (reference sequence). With 0 bases removed from V and 4 bases from J, the gap between germline ends came to 7 bases. The CDR3 region has the DNA TGTGCCTGGAGTGTCATACAGGGAAACACCATATATTTT. The encoded protein is CAWSVIQGNTIYF.

The CDR3 protein is CASSPDSIGEQYF. The CDR3 DNA sequence: TGTGCCAGCTCGCCTGACAGCATTGGCGAGCAGTACTTC. The J gene is TRBJ2-7, the V gene TRBV18; tentatively, D is TRBD1 (5 bases). The CDR3 sequence is 13 residues long. CDR1 is KGHSH, CDR2 LQKENI, per germline. V was pared by 6 bases and J by 6 bases, with 15 bases between.

The gene calls are TRBV2 and TRBJ2-1; 12 bases line up with TRBD2. The J segment lost 7 bases and the V segment lost 6 bases, leaving 4 bases of the junction unmatched. The CDR3 sequence is 14 residues long. Per germline, CDR1 SNHLY and CDR2 FYNNEI. CDR3 DNA sequence: TGTGCCAGCAGCGCCGGGACTAGCGGGAATGAGCAGTTCTTC. Encoded protein: CASSAGTSGNEQFF.

The V and J genes are TRBV6-5 and TRBJ1-5; 7 bases are shared with TRBD1. V shed 7 bases and J 6 bases; nucleotides not matched to a gene: 9. CDR3 length: 14 residues. CDR1 MNHEY and CDR2 SVGAGI come from the germline V gene. CDR3 loop: CASISPGGGQPQHF. CDR3 nucleotide sequence: TGTGCCAGCATCTCACCAGGGGGTGGTCAGCCCCAGCATTTT.

The chain links TRBV3-1 (or the pseudogene TRBV3-2) to TRBJ1-1; D gene uncertain. Trimming cost V 0 bases and J 0 bases, with 8 bases left between them. Germline V gene sequence: CDR1 LGHDT, CDR2 YNNKEL (reference sequence). The CDR3 spans 15 residues. This chain's CDR3 is CASSQELLMNTEAFF. For the CDR3, the DNA is TGTGCCAGCAGCCAAGAACTGCTTATGAACACTGAAGCTTTCTTT.